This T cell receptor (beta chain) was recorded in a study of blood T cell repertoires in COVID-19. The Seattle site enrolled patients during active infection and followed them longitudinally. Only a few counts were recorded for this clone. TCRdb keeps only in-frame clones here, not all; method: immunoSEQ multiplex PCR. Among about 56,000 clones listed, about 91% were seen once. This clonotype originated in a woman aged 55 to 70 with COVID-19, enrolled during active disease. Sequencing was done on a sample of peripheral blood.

The CDR3 protein is CASRQGQGGNSPLHF. The CDR3 DNA reads as TGCGCCAGCAGACAGGGACAGGGAGGTAATTCACCCCTCCACTTT. The rearrangement links TRBV5-1 to TRBJ1-6; TRBD1 aligns across 9 bases. The CDR3 is 15 residues long. Germline V lookup: CDR1 SGHRS, CDR2 YFSETQ. V was clipped by 5 bases and J by 6 bases; unmatched bases: 6. Full variable domain (missing parts from reference TRBV5-1 and TRBJ1-6): KAGVTQTPRYLIKTRGQQVTLSCSPISGHRSVSWYQQTPGQGLQFLFEYFSETQRNKGNFPGRFSGRQFSNSRSEMNVSTLELGDSALYLCASRQGQGGNSPLHFGNGTRLTVT.